A single sample is the source of the 11 T cell receptor beta chains below, sequenced in a study of cytomegalovirus exposure and HLA in healthy donors. The PCR employed 60 Vbeta primers together with 13 Jbeta primers. Repertoires were generated with immunoSEQ multiplex PCR, while TCRdb's copy carries only in-frame clones and drops some. The sample holds about 76,000 clones; roughly two thirds are singletons and the top ten take approximately 4.4%. The sequenced sample consisted of PBMCs. Source of these receptors: a man between 60 and 75 years old in good health and CMV-seropositive.

The CDR3 loop reads CSGSTPPNEQFF. In nucleotides, the CDR3 is TGCAGCGGGTCCACACCCCCCAATGAGCAGTTCTTC. The chain links TRBV29-1 to TRBJ2-1; no clear D. Germline V CDR1 and CDR2: SQVTM, ANQGSEA. V lost 7 bases to trimming and J lost 6 bases, with 13 bases between them. This CDR3 is 12 amino acids long.

V is TRBV6-1 and J is TRBJ2-5; TRBD1 is a possible D gene (5 bases). In germline, CDR1 is MNHNS, CDR2 SASEGT. V shed 10 bases and J shed 2 bases, with 17 bases lying between them. This CDR3 is 14 amino acids long. Here the CDR3 reads CAIRQRQIQETQYF. The CDR3 DNA reads as TGTGCCATTAGACAGAGGCAGATACAAGAGACCCAGTACTTC.

The chain uses TRBV6-5 and TRBJ1-4; 9 bases are shared with TRBD1. This CDR3 spans 13 amino acids. V shed 6 bases, J shed 10 bases, and the junction held 6 bases outside the gene matches. Germline lookup yields CDR1 MNHEY and CDR2 SVGAGI. The CDR3 DNA is TGTGCCAGCAGACCACAGGGGGCCGGAAAACTGTTTTTT. Translation gives CASRPQGAGKLFF.

This clone was counted only a few times. This chain uses TRBV19 with TRBJ2-1, with D perhaps matching TRBD2 (6 bases). CDR3 length equals 14 residues. Germline CDR1 is LNHDA and CDR2 is SQIVND (reference sequence). V gave up 3 bases and J gave up 3 bases, with 9 bases separating them. Here the CDR3 DNA reads TGTGCCAGTAGTATTGGCGGGAACTACAATGAGCAGTTCTTC. It specifies CASSIGGNYNEQFF.

The V and J genes are TRBV29-1 and TRBJ1-1, with 10 bases identical to TRBD1. This CDR3 contains 14 residues. V lost 2 bases to trimming and J lost 5 bases; unmatched junction nucleotides: 5. Germline V CDR1 and CDR2: SQVTM, ANQGSEA. CDR3 sequence reads: CSVEPTGGKTEAFF. CDR3 nucleotide sequence: TGCAGCGTTGAACCGACAGGGGGCAAGACTGAAGCTTTCTTT.

This clone was counted a few times. V is TRBV5-1 and J is TRBJ1-2; no reliable D call. Looked up from germline, CDR1 is SGHRS and CDR2 is YFSETQ. There are 15 residues in the CDR3. Trimming stripped 5 bases from V and 7 bases from J, with 21 bases between. CDR3 nucleotide sequence: TGCGCCAGCAGAAGTTCCCTAGTTTTGGAAGCTGGCTACACCTTC. Encoded protein: CASRSSLVLEAGYTF. Together with reference TRBV5-1 and TRBJ1-2, the CDR3 gives the full variable domain: KAGVTQTPRYLIKTRGQQVTLSCSPISGHRSVSWYQQTPGQGLQFLFEYFSETQRNKGNFPGRFSGRQFSNSRSEMNVSTLELGDSALYLCASRSSLVLEAGYTFGSGTRLTVV.

The chain is built from TRBV11-2 and TRBJ1-1; possible D gene TRBD1, 6 bases. From germline, CDR1 is SGHAT and CDR2 FQNNGV. Trimming stripped 5 bases from V and 7 bases from J, with 11 bases between. The CDR3 runs to 12 residues. The CDR3, as DNA: TGTGCCAGCAGCCCAGGACAGCTTGAAGCTTTCTTT. This codes for CASSPGQLEAFF.

This clone was found a few times. This chain uses TRBV5-6 with TRBJ2-7, with 8 bases aligning to TRBD1. J was trimmed by 4 bases and V by 4 bases; bases with no gene match: 4. Germline V CDR1 and CDR2: SGHDT, YYEEEE. The CDR3 contains 13 residues. CDR3 in DNA: TGTGCCAGCAGCCCAGGGGGCGCATACGAGCAGTACTTC. It translates to CASSPGGAYEQYF.

The chain carries TRBV7-2 and TRBJ1-1, with unresolved D. Between the trimmed V and J ends, which lost 5 bases and 1 base, there was a span of 14 bases. This CDR3 has 15 amino acids. Germline assignment: CDR1 SGHTA and CDR2 FQGNSA. In nucleotides, the CDR3 is TGTGCCAGCAGCCTATTTCCCGGGAAGAACACTGAAGCTTTCTTT. It encodes CASSLFPGKNTEAFF. Full variable domain (outside the CDR3, taken from reference TRBV7-2 and TRBJ1-1): GAGVSQSPSNKVTEKGKDVELRCDPISGHTALYWYRQSLGQGLEFLIYFQGNSAPDKSGLPSDRFSAERTGGSVSTLTIQRTQQEDSAVYLCASSLFPGKNTEAFFGQGTRLTVV.

This clone was seen a single time. V and J are TRBV7-9 and TRBJ1-1, with D possibly TRBD1 on 6 matching bases. From germline, CDR1 is SEHNR and CDR2 FQNEAQ (reference sequence). The CDR3 covers 15 residues. The V gene lost 5 bases and the J gene lost 6 bases, with 19 bases spanning the gap. The CDR3 nucleotides read TGTGCCAGCAGCAACAACAGGGATTCGCTATCTGAAGCTTTCTTT. This encodes CASSNNRDSLSEAFF. Using reference TRBV7-9 and TRBJ1-1 for the parts outside the CDR3, the full variable domain is DTGVSQNPRHKITKRGQNVTFRCDPISEHNRLYWYRQTLGQGPEFLTYFQNEAQLEKSRLLSDRFSAERPKGSFSTLEIQRTEQGDSAMYLCASSNNRDSLSEAFFGQGTRLTVV.

There are a few counts of this clone. V gene TRBV11-2 combines with J gene TRBJ2-7; 9 nucleotides match TRBD2. Looked up from germline, CDR1 is SGHAT and CDR2 is FQNNGV. V shed 1 base and J 4 bases; nucleotides not matched to a gene: 5. CDR3 size: 15 residues. The CDR3 DNA follows: TGTGCCAGCAGCTTAGTTAGCGGGAGACAGTACGAGCAGTACTTC. Protein sequence: CASSLVSGRQYEQYF.